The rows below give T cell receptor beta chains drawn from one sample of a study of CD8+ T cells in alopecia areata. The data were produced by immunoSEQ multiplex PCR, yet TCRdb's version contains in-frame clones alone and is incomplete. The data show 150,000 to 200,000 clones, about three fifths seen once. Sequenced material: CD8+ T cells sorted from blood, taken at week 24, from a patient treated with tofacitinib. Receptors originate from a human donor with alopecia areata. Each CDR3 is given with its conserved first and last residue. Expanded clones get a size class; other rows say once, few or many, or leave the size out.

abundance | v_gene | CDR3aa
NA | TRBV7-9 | CASTTPLAGVHQETQYF
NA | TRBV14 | CASSPGLGGANVLTF
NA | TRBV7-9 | CASSLAGRSNTEAFF
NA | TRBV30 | CAWTPGTGWTEAFF
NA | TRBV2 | CASSETGTGGVGYEQYF
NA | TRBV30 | CAWRYRELFF
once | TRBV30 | CAWSIDPHGYTF
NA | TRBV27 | CASSLGGRVYEQYF
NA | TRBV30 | CAWRPGLAGDETQYF
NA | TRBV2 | CASLKDGLNEKLFF
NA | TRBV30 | CAWSVLSYEQYF
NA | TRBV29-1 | CSTPLTTGELFF
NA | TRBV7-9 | CASSPGGLYGYTF
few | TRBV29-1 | CSVVLGTGELFF
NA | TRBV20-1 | CSAPGDTQYF
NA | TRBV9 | CASSVAQRAGYNYGYTF
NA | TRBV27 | CASSYSGRYEQYF
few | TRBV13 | CASSSRGPTPGANVLTF
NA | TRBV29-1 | CSVDGGGPQETQYF
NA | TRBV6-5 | CASISGTEAFF
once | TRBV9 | CASSPGSFTDTQYF
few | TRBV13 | CASSLGRAEQFF
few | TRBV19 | CASSEYGGYTF
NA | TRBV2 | CASSDQPAGGSSTGELFF
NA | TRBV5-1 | CASSQTDRVAANTGELFF
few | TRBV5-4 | CASSLDLPGYTGELFF
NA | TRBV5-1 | CASSATVLSTDTQYF
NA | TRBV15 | CATSRVRGAEKLFF
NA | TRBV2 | CASSPTTYNEQFF
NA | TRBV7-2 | CASSLDWPGGSYYNEQFF
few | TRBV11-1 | CASSHRDTPYEQYF
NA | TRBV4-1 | CASSHPGLASITDTQYF
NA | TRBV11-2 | CASSPPGSEQFF
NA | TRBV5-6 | CASSPGQGGGNTIYF
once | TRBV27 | CASSLPGNARGYTF
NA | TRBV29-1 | CSATGTNVRRAGELFF
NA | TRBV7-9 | CASSPPAEYEQYF
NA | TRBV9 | CASSVASLLRASPPDRADGYTF
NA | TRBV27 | CASGTFQETQYF
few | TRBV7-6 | CASSLESGSRSYEQYF
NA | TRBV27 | CASSPLGGYEQYF
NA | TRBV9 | CASSVGTSQETQYF
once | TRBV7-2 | CASTPTGNTGELFF
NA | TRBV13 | CASSSPYKVEAFF
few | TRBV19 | CASSISINQPQHF